These 25 T cell receptor beta chains were all obtained from the same sample, sequenced in a study of blood T cells in healthy people across ages. The second PCR ran about 6 to 12 cycles with a sample-barcoded 5' primer and J-beta primers. One entry per CDR3 protein results from TCRdb running MiXCR on the 5' RACE reads. This repertoire shows about 640,000 distinct CDR3 sequences, under 65% found once; its top ten account for roughly 34%. Input material: blood. Source of these receptors: a man in his fifties or sixties in good health.

The table lists this clonotype with a count of one. V gene TRBV6-6 combines with J gene TRBJ2-1; 8 bases map to TRBD2. The better agreement between TRBJ2-7 and the DNA end casts doubt on the J call. Germline V gives CDR1 MNHNY, CDR2 SVGAGI (reference sequence). The CDR3 contains 17 residues. CDR3 region: CASSSLGLRGGYNEQYF. DNA of the CDR3: TGTGCCAGCAGTTCCTTAGGTCTTCGGGGGGGTTACAATGAGCAGTACTTC.

About this clonotype itself: A much larger clone lies a single base off, so this may be a read error. The rearrangement links TRBV11-2 to TRBJ1-2, with D hard to call. CDR1 SGHAT and CDR2 FQNNGV come from the germline V gene. The CDR3 sequence is 11 residues long. The CDR3 is CASGANCGYTF. CDR3 sequence (DNA): TGTGCCAGCGGAGCTAACTGTGGCTACACCTTC.

The V call is TRBV27, the J call TRBJ2-1; 13 nucleotides agree with TRBD2. In germline, CDR1 is MNHEY, CDR2 SMNVEV (reference sequence). The CDR3 spans 18 residues. V was clipped by 0 bases and J by 5 bases; unmatched bases: 7. This chain's CDR3 is CASSLSGLAGVWDNEQFF. CDR3 sequence (DNA): TGTGCCAGCAGTTTATCTGGACTAGCGGGGGTTTGGGACAATGAGCAGTTCTTC.

V usage is TRBV6-2 or TRBV6-3 and J usage is TRBJ1-4; D is unresolved. The CDR3 is 14 residues long. Trimming left V 2 bases short and J 8 bases short, with 12 bases between. CDR1 and CDR2 (germline): MNHEY, SVGEGT. Written as DNA, the CDR3 is TGTGCCAGCAGTTACATCGGGGAGGAGGAAAAACTGTTTTTT. This gives the protein CASSYIGEEEKLFF.

V gene TRBV12-3 or TRBV12-4 combines with J gene TRBJ2-7; no clear D. The CDR3 is 13 amino acids. V lost 3 bases to trimming and J lost 3 bases, with 9 bases between them. The CDR3 coding sequence is TGTGCCAGCAGTTTCTACTTTAGCTACGAGCAGTACTTC. It codes for CASSFYFSYEQYF.

The chain employs TRBV29-1 and TRBJ2-3, with a possible D match to TRBD1 (6 bases). The CDR3 length is 13 residues. The V end was cut by 4 bases, the J end by 6 bases, with 14 bases between. Germline lookup yields CDR1 SQVTM and CDR2 ANQGSEA. The CDR3 coding sequence is TGCAGCGTTGGGGGGCAGCAGGAGGATACGCAGTATTTT. Protein sequence: CSVGGQQEDTQYF.

The V gene is TRBV5-6, the J gene TRBJ2-1; 10 bases fit TRBD1. The CDR3 consists of 15 residues. J was trimmed by 6 bases and V by 4 bases; bases with no gene match: 7. CDR1 is SGHDT, CDR2 YYEEEE, per germline. The CDR3 spells CASSADRGFRNEQFF. CDR3 in DNA: TGTGCCAGCAGCGCGGACAGGGGGTTTCGCAATGAGCAGTTCTTC.

For this clonotype: An end of the junction does not agree with germline; a read error may underlie this. The rearrangement joins TRBV6-6 to TRBJ2-1, with 12 bases fitting TRBD2. Germline-derived CDR1 and CDR2 are MNHNY and SVGAGI (reference sequence). This CDR3 region has 15 residues. CDR3 residues: CASSDSSGGVNEQFF. CDR3 DNA: TGTGCCAGCAGTGACTCTAGCGGGGGGGTCAATGAGCAGTTCTTC.

For the CDR3, the DNA is TGTGCCAGCAGTCCGGGACGGGGGGGACAGACCCAGTACTTC. This gives the protein CASSPGRGGQTQYF. V is TRBV2 and J is TRBJ2-5; 8 bases fit TRBD2. CDR1 and CDR2 (germline): SNHLY, FYNNEI. V gave up 5 bases and J gave up 6 bases; unmatched junction bases: 8. This CDR3 contains 14 residues.

The chain's CDR3 is CASSSSRMNTEAFF. The CDR3 DNA reads as TGCGCCAGCAGCTCCAGCAGAATGAACACTGAAGCTTTCTTT. The V gene is TRBV5-1, the J gene TRBJ1-1; D gene unclear. Trimming left V 3 bases short and J 0 bases short, with 9 bases between. The germline V gene has CDR1 SGHRS and CDR2 YFSETQ. The CDR3 covers 14 residues.

The chain uses TRBV20-1 and TRBJ2-5; a possible D gene is TRBD1 (6 bases). This CDR3 region has 15 residues. Germline values: CDR1 DFQATT, CDR2 SNEGSKA (reference sequence). With 4 bases removed from V and 1 base from J, the gap between germline ends came to 16 bases. CDR3 in DNA: TGCAGTGCTAAAGAACAGGGCGGATTCCAAGAGACCCAGTACTTC. Its protein is CSAKEQGGFQETQYF.

This rearrangement joins TRBV20-1 to TRBJ2-7; the D gene is possibly TRBD1 (5 bases). CDR1 and CDR2 (germline): DFQATT, SNEGSKA (reference sequence). The V and J ends lost 3 bases and 0 bases respectively, with 15 bases between them. This CDR3 comprises 15 residues. The DNA of the CDR3 is TGCAGTGCTAGCCCATGGGGCGAGGCCTCCTACGAGCAGTACTTC. Translating it yields CSASPWGEASYEQYF.

Worth noting for this clonotype: Relative to the germline gene, one junction end is altered; a read error may explain this. The genes are TRBV12-3 or TRBV12-4 and TRBJ2-3; 11 bases align to TRBD1. There are 15 residues in the CDR3. The CDR3 DNA reads TGTGCCAGCAAATGGACAGGGGGCATAGCAGATACGGAGTATTTT. Translation: CASKWTGGIADTEYF.

This clonotype was counted many times. The rearrangement uses TRBV5-1 and TRBJ1-2, with 9 bases matching TRBD1. The ends lost 4 bases at V and 1 base at J; junction bases unmatched: 5. The CDR3 sequence is 15 residues long. The V gene's germline CDR1 is SGHRS and CDR2 YFSETQ. CDR3 in amino acids: CASSRETGGNYGYTF. The CDR3 DNA follows: TGCGCCAGCAGCCGCGAGACAGGGGGTAACTATGGCTACACCTTC.

The V gene is TRBV20-1, the J gene TRBJ2-1, with D hard to call. Trimming pared 3 bases from V and 6 bases from J, leaving 9 bases between. The CDR3 length is 12 residues. Germline V gives CDR1 DFQATT, CDR2 SNEGSKA (reference sequence). The CDR3 is CSASPAVNEQFF. The CDR3 DNA is TGCAGTGCTAGTCCGGCAGTCAATGAGCAGTTCTTC.

The V gene is TRBV29-1, the J gene TRBJ1-1; TRBD1 matches 10 bases. Germline values: CDR1 SQVTM, CDR2 ANQGSEA. V lost 3 bases to trimming and J lost 7 bases; unmatched junction nucleotides: 14. CDR3 size: 16 residues. This CDR3 reads CSVDHAGQGPTGEAFF. The CDR3 bases are TGCAGCGTTGACCACGCGGGACAGGGGCCCACAGGTGAAGCTTTCTTT.

The chain combines TRBV2 with TRBJ2-1; the D gene is possibly TRBD2 (5 bases). Germline V lookup: CDR1 SNHLY, CDR2 FYNNEI. The V end was cut by 5 bases, the J end by 10 bases, with 21 bases between. CDR3 length: 15 amino acids. For the CDR3, the DNA is TGTGCCAGCAGTCCTTTGAATTCGGAGGAGAGGGAGCAGTTCTTC. It codes for CASSPLNSEEREQFF.

This sequence joins TRBV7-2 and TRBJ1-5, with D unresolved. Per the germline V gene, CDR1 is SGHTA and CDR2 is FQGNSA. Trimming took 4 bases from V and 4 from J, leaving 26 bases between them. This CDR3 comprises 19 residues. CDR3 sequence (DNA): TGTGCCAGCAGCTCTATAAATCACCGTACCGGGTTTCGGAATCAGCCCCAGCATTTT. Its protein product is CASSSINHRTGFRNQPQHF.

Comment on this clonotype: A much larger clone lies a single base off, so this may be a read error. V gene TRBV6-1 combines with J gene TRBJ2-5; 9 nucleotides line up with TRBD2. With 5 bases clipped from V and 7 bases from J, the junction kept 11 bases outside the gene matches. Per the germline V gene, CDR1 is MNHNS and CDR2 is SASEGT. The CDR3 extends over 15 amino acids. In DNA form, the CDR3 reads TGTGCCAGCAGTACAGGACCAGCGGGGGGAGGGACCCAGTACTTC. Its protein is CASSTGPAGGGTQYF.

The table lists this clonotype with a few counts. CDR3 sequence (DNA): TGTGCCACCAAAGGACCGGGGGAGACCCAGTACTTC. Translated, it gives CATKGPGETQYF. This sequence joins TRBV24-1 and TRBJ2-5; tentative D call: TRBD2 (5 bases). This CDR3 has 12 residues. The V end was cut by 8 bases, the J end by 5 bases, with 11 bases between. CDR1 is KGHDR, CDR2 SFDVKD, per germline.

The chain is built from TRBV7-2 and TRBJ2-3; D unresolved. Trimming stripped 1 base from V and 4 bases from J, with 12 bases between. CDR1 and CDR2 from the germline V gene are SGHTA and FQGNSA. The CDR3 loop spans 15 amino acids. The CDR3 bases are TGTGCCAGCAGCTTAGTTTTGGCCAGTCCAGATACGCAGTATTTT. Amino acid sequence: CASSLVLASPDTQYF.

This chain links TRBV10-3 with TRBJ2-5, with D perhaps matching TRBD1 (6 bases). V was trimmed by 6 bases and J by 1 base, leaving 12 bases between them. The CDR3 is made up of 14 amino acids. The germline CDR1 and CDR2 sequences are ENHRY and SYGVKD. CDR3 coding DNA: TGTGCCATCAGGTGGGACAACCGCCAAGAGACCCAGTACTTC. Protein sequence: CAIRWDNRQETQYF.

This sequence joins TRBV18 and TRBJ2-1; TRBD1 matches 10 bases. With V trimmed by 4 bases and J by 9 bases, 12 bases remained unmatched. The CDR3 has 16 amino acids. Germline loops: CDR1 KGHSH, CDR2 LQKENI. The CDR3 loop reads CASSLYSGTGDSEQFF. CDR3 DNA: TGTGCCAGCTCACTGTACTCCGGGACAGGGGATAGTGAGCAGTTCTTC. The variable domain in full, with the rest retrieved from reference TRBV18 and TRBJ2-1, is NAGVMQNPRHLVRRRGQEARLRCSPMKGHSHVYWYRQLPEEGLKFMVYLQKENIIDESGMPKERFSAEFPKEGPSILRIQQVVRGDSAAYFCASSLYSGTGDSEQFFGPGTRLTVL.

The V call is TRBV20-1, the J call TRBJ2-3; perhaps TRBD2 as D (6 bases). The ends were cut back, 3 bases at V and 6 bases at J, with 19 bases in the middle. Germline values: CDR1 DFQATT, CDR2 SNEGSKA (reference sequence). This CDR3 is built from 15 residues. CDR3 sequence reads: CSARATGGNLDTQYF. For the CDR3, the DNA is TGCAGTGCTAGGGCGACTGGCGGGAACCTCGATACGCAGTATTTT.

This clonotype was observed a few times. J is TRBJ2-5 and V is TRBV20-1; unclear D gene. With 2 bases removed from V and 4 bases from J, the gap between germline ends came to 8 bases. The CDR3 length is 12 residues. Germline V gene lookup returns CDR1 DFQATT and CDR2 SNEGSKA (reference sequence). CDR3 region: CSARPNLETQYF. CDR3 bases: TGCAGTGCTAGACCAAACCTAGAGACCCAGTACTTC.